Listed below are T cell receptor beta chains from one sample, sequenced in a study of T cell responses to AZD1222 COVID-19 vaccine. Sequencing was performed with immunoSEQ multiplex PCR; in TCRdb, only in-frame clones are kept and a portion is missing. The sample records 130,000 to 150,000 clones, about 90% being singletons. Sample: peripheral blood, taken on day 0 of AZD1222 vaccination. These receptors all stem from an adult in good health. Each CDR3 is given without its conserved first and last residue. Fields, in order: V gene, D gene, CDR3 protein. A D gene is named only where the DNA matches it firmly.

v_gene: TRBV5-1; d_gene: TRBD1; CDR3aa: ASSPGTGGYEQY
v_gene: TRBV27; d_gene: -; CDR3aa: ASSFGGYRESSYGYT
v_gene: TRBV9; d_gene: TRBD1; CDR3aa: ASSPRTGLNTIY
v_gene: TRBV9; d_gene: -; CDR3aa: ASSAGDRMGVGQEKLF
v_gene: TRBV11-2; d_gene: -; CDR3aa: ASRKQGVTEAF
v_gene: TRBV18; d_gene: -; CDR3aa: ASSPQGLNYGYT
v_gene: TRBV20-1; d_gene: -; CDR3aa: SASTSNYGYT
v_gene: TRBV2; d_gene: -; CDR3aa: ASSSVRVGEQY
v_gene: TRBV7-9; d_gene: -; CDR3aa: ASSLAEDGEKLF
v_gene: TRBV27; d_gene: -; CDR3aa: ASSSTSTDTQY
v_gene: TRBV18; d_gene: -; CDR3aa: ASSQGAGRPQH
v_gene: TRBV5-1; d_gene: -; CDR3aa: ASSPSPGGSNQPQH